This TCR beta chain originates from a study of cytomegalovirus exposure and HLA in healthy donors. The PCR used 60 Vbeta and 13 Jbeta primers. The repertoire was sequenced with immunoSEQ multiplex PCR; TCRdb's copy has only in-frame clones and lacks some. Of 100,000 to 150,000 clones in the sample, roughly 80% were seen once. Germline V lookup: CDR1 LGHNA, CDR2 YSLEER. Trimming stripped 3 bases from V and 3 bases from J, with 15 bases between. The CDR3 spans 15 residues. The receptor comes from a man aged 18-30 years in good health and CMV-seronegative. Sequencing used PBMCs. V is TRBV4-3 and J is TRBJ2-7; D is perhaps TRBD2 (5 bases). This CDR3 is CASSQERRVNYEQYF. The CDR3 DNA is TGCGCCAGCAGCCAGGAGCGGCGGGTAAACTACGAGCAGTACTTC.